The 11 T cell receptor beta chains presented below share a single source sample, sequenced in a study of immune evolution from preneoplasia to lung adenocarcinoma. TCRdb keeps only in-frame clones here, not all; method: immunoSEQ multiplex PCR. Of roughly 2,800 clones listed, 75% to 90% are singletons. Sequenced material: FFPE adjacent normal lung tissue. Receptors were obtained from a person aged 70 to 79 with lung adenocarcinoma.

CDR3 in amino acids: CASSVFDRTSNYGYTF. The CDR3 DNA follows: TGTGCCAGCAGCGTATTCGACAGGACCTCTAACTATGGCTACACCTTC. The chain combines TRBV9 with TRBJ1-2; possibly TRBD1 for D (6 bases). V lost 1 base, J lost 0 bases, and 13 bases lay in between. The CDR3 extends over 16 amino acids. CDR1 and CDR2 from the germline V gene are SGDLS and YYNGEE.

As to this clone: An end of the junction differs from the germline gene, which may be a read error. V is TRBV15 and J is TRBJ2-1; 10 bases match TRBD2. The CDR3 consists of 19 residues. CDR1 LNHNV and CDR2 YYDKDF come from the germline V gene (reference sequence). The CDR3 protein is CATSTPEGSGGASHNEQFF. The CDR3 coding sequence is TGTGCCACCAGCACCCCCGAGGGGAGCGGGGGGGCCTCCCACAATGAGCAGTTCTTC.

The chain couples TRBV6-5 to TRBJ2-1; the D is unclear. V shed 2 bases and J shed 1 base, with 6 bases lying between them. The CDR3 is 14 residues long. CDR1 and CDR2 (germline): MNHEY, SVGAGI. In DNA, the CDR3 is TGTGCCAGCAGTTACGCGGCATCCTACAATGAGCAGTTCTTC. Translated, it gives CASSYAASYNEQFF.

The genes are TRBV5-1 and TRBJ1-4; 7 positions match TRBD1. The CDR3 is made up of 15 amino acids. Trimming took 4 bases from V and 2 from J; bases not matched to a gene: 5. CDR1 and CDR2 (germline): SGHRS, YFSETQ. DNA for the CDR3: TGCGCCAGCAGCACACAGGGGACTACTAATGAAAAACTGTTTTTT. Translating gives CASSTQGTTNEKLFF.

The J gene is TRBJ2-5, the V gene TRBV6-5; D is ambiguous. The CDR3 is made up of 14 amino acids. Looked up from germline, CDR1 is MNHEY and CDR2 is SVGAGI. Deletions cut 4 bases from V and 0 bases from J, with 9 bases between. This CDR3 is CASSLSKYQETQYF. DNA of the CDR3: TGTGCCAGCAGTTTGTCCAAGTACCAAGAGACCCAGTACTTC.

This clone was picked up a small number of times. V usage is TRBV7-6 and J usage is TRBJ1-2; 9 nucleotides line up with TRBD1. V lost 5 bases and J lost 4; bases outside the gene matches: 8. Germline assignment: CDR1 SGHVS and CDR2 FNYEAQ. This CDR3 has 15 residues. In nucleotides, the CDR3 is TGTGCCAGCAGCCCAGAGGAGACAGGGGGCTATGGCTACACCTTC. It specifies CASSPEETGGYGYTF. Full variable domain (missing parts from reference TRBV7-6 and TRBJ1-2): GAGVSQSPRYKVTKRGQDVALRCDPISGHVSLYWYRQALGQGPEFLTYFNYEAQQDKSGLPNDRFSAERPEGSISTLTIQRTEQRDSAMYRCASSPEETGGYGYTFGSGTRLTVV.

The chain joins TRBV5-6 to TRBJ2-7; TRBD1 matches at 9 bases. The CDR3 contains 16 residues. The germline gives CDR1 SGHDT, CDR2 YYEEEE. Trimming removed 2 bases from V and 4 bases from J; junction bases left unmatched: 10. The CDR3 bases are TGTGCCAGCAGCTTACCTCCGGGACAGGGAACGTACGAGCAGTACTTC. Translation gives CASSLPPGQGTYEQYF. Combining the CDR3 with reference TRBV5-6 and TRBJ2-7 gives the whole variable domain DAGVTQSPTHLIKTRGQQVTLRCSPKSGHDTVSWYQQALGQGPQFIFQYYEEEERQRGNFPDRFSGHQFPNYSSELNVNALLLGDSALYLCASSLPPGQGTYEQYFGPGTRLTVT.

The CDR3 loop is CASSLGLAPNTGELFF. In nucleotides, the CDR3 is TGTGCCAGCAGCTTAGGACTAGCACCGAACACCGGGGAGCTGTTTTTT. The chain uses TRBV11-2 and TRBJ2-2, with 7 bases that match TRBD2. V lost 1 base, J lost 0 bases, and 2 bases stayed unmatched. The CDR3 has 16 amino acids. The V gene's germline CDR1 is SGHAT and CDR2 FQNNGV.

The V call is TRBV28, the J call TRBJ2-6; D unresolved. Trimming took off 1 base at V and 1 base at J, with 5 bases between the two ends. Germline values: CDR1 MDHEN, CDR2 SYDVKM. The CDR3 runs 15 residues. This CDR3 is CASSLSQSGANVLTF. The DNA for the CDR3 is TGTGCCAGCAGTTTATCACAGTCTGGGGCCAACGTCCTGACTTTC.

V and J are TRBV7-9 and TRBJ2-7, with D unresolved. V lost 1 base and J lost 6, with 7 bases in between. Germline V lookup: CDR1 SEHNR, CDR2 FQNEAQ (reference sequence). CDR3 length equals 12 residues. The CDR3 DNA reads as TGTGCCAGCAGCTTAGGTGTGTCCGAGCAGTACTTC. Translated: CASSLGVSEQYF.

The chain employs TRBV30 and TRBJ2-3; D unresolved. The CDR3 is made up of 12 amino acids. Trimming shortened V by 3 bases and J by 6 bases, and 10 bases separated the two germline ends. Germline assignment: CDR1 GTSNPN and CDR2 SVGIG (reference sequence). CDR3 DNA: TGTGCCTGGAGCGATGAGTTGGATACGCAGTATTTT. This translates into CAWSDELDTQYF.